This note documents a single T cell receptor beta chain sequence. This entry is derived from a study of blood T cell repertoires in COVID-19. Study-wide background: The United States, Italy and Spain provided the acute and convalescent COVID-19 samples. Sample material is recorded as cDNA or gDNA derived from T cells, B-cell-depleted T cells, or PBMCs.

In the study's own analysis: Estimation of nucleated cell counts was performed using reference gene primer amplification. TCRdb's table, derived via immunoSEQ multiplex PCR, lists solely in-frame clones and lacks some. The V and J calls and clone size were taken over from that table, and D and trimming were inferred from the DNA. The profile shows approximately 270,000 clones, 87% of them singletons. CDR1 LGHDT and CDR2 YNNKEL come from the germline V gene (reference sequence). V lost 0 bases, J lost 3 bases, and 2 bases stayed unmatched. This CDR3 is built from 15 residues. This sequence was found in a man in his late teens or twenties with active or convalescent COVID-19. Sequencing was done on a sample of peripheral blood. V usage is TRBV3-1 (or the pseudogene TRBV3-2) and J usage is TRBJ1-2, with TRBD1 identical over 9 bases. CDR3 bases: TGTGCCAGCAGCCAAGAAGGACAGGGGCACTATGGCTACACCTTC. Translating it yields CASSQEGQGHYGYTF.